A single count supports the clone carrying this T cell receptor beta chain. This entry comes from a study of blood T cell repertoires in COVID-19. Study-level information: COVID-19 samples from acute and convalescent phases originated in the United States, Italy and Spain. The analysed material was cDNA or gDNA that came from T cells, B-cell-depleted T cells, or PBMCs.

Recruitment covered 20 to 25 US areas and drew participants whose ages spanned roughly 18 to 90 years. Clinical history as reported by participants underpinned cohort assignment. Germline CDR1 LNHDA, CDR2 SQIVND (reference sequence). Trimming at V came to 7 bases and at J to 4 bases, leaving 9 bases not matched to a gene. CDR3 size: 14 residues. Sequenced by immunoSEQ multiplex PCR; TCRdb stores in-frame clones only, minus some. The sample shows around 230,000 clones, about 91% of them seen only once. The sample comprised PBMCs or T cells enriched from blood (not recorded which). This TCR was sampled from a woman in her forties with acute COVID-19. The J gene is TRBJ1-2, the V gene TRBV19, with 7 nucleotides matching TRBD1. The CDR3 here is CASKTGPQIYGYTF. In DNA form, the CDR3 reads TGTGCCAGTAAGACAGGGCCACAGATCTATGGCTACACCTTC. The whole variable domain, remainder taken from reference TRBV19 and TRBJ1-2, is DGGITQSPKYLFRKEGQNVTLSCEQNLNHDAMYWYRQDPGQGLRLIYYSQIVNDFQKGDIAEGYSVSREKKESFPLTVTSAQKNPTAFYLCASKTGPQIYGYTFGSGTRLTVV.